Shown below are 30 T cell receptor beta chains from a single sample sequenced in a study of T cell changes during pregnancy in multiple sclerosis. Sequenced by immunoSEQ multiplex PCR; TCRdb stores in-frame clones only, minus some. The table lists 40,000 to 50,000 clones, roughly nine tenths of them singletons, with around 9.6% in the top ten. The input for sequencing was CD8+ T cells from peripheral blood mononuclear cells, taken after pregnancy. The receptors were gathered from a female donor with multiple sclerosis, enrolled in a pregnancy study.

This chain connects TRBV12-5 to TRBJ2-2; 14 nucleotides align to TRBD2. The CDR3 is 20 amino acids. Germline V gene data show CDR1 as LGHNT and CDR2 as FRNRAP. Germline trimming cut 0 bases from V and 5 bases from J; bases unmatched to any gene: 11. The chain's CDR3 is CASGLVSLGLAGGHTGELFF. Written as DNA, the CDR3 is TGTGCTAGTGGTTTGGTCTCTCTTGGACTAGCGGGGGGACATACCGGGGAGCTGTTTTTT.

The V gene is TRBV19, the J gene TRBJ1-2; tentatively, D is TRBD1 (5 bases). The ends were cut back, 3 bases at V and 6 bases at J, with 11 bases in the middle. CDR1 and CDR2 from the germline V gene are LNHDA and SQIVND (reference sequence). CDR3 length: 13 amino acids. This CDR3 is CASSMGDSDGYTF. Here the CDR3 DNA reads TGTGCCAGTAGTATGGGGGACTCCGATGGCTACACCTTC.

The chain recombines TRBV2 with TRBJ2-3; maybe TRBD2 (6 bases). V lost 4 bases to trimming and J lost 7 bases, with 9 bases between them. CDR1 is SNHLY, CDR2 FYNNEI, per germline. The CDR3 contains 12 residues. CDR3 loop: CASSGAGNTQYF. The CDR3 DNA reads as TGTGCCAGCAGTGGCGCGGGGAATACGCAGTATTTT. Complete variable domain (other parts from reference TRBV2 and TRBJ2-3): EPEVTQTPSHQVTQMGQEVILRCVPISNHLYFYWYRQILGQKVEFLVSFYNNEISEKSEIFDDQFSVERPDGSNFTLKIRSTKLEDSAMYFCASSGAGNTQYFGPGTRLTVL.

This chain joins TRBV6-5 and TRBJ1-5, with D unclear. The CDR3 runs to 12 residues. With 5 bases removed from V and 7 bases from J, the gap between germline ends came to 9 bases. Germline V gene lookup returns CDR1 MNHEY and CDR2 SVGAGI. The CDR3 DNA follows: TGTGCCAGCAGTGCCTTCGGGCAGCCCCAGCATTTT. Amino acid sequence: CASSAFGQPQHF.

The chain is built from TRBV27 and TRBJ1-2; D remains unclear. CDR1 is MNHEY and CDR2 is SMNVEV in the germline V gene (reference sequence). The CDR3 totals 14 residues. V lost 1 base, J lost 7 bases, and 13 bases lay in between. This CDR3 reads CASSLLGSGGGYTF. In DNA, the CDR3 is TGTGCCAGCAGTTTATTAGGTAGTGGAGGTGGCTACACCTTC.

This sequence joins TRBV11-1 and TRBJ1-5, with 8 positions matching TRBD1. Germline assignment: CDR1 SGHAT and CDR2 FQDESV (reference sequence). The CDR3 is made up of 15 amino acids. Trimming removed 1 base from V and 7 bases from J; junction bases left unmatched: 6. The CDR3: CASSLVRTGNQPQHF. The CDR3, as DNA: TGTGCCAGCAGCTTAGTCCGGACAGGGAACCAGCCCCAGCATTTT.

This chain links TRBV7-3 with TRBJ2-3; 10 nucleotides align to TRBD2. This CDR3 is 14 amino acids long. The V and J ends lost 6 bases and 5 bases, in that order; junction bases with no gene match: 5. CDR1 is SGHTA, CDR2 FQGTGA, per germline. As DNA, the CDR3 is TGTGCCAGCAGTCTAGCGGGGGCGGGAGATACGCAGTATTTT. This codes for CASSLAGAGDTQYF.

CDR3 in DNA: TGTGCCAGCGGAATTTTCAGGGACGAGCAGTACTTC. It is translated as CASGIFRDEQYF. The gene calls are TRBV27 and TRBJ2-7, with D maybe TRBD1 (5 bases). Germline V lookup: CDR1 MNHEY, CDR2 SMNVEV (reference sequence). V dropped 8 bases and J dropped 5 bases, with 13 bases sitting between them. The CDR3 runs 12 residues.

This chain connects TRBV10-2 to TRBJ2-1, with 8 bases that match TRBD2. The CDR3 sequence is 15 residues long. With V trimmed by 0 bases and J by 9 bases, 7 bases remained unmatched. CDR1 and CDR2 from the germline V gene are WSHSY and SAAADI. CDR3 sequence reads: CASSESGLVGAEQFF. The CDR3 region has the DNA TGCGCCAGCAGTGAGTCGGGACTAGTAGGGGCTGAGCAGTTCTTC.

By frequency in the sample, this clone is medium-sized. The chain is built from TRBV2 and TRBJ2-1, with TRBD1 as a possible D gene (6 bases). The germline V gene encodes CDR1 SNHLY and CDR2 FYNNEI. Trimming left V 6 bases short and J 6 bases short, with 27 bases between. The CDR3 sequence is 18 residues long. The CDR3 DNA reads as TGTGCCAGCAGCGGGATCCTTACTGACAGGTTTCGGGTCAATGAGCAGTTCTTC. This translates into CASSGILTDRFRVNEQFF.

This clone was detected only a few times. CDR3 coding DNA: TGTGCCAGCAGTTTACCGGGCACTGAAGCTTTCTTT. Protein: CASSLPGTEAFF. The chain has TRBV27 and TRBJ1-1; D remains ambiguous. Trimming stripped 2 bases from V and 4 bases from J, with 5 bases between. The CDR3 is 12 residues long. The V gene's germline CDR1 is MNHEY and CDR2 SMNVEV (reference sequence).

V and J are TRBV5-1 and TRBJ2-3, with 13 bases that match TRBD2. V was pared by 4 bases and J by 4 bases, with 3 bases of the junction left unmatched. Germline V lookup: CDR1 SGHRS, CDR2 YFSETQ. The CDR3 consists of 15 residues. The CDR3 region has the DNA TGCGCCAGCAGCCTGACTAGCGGGGGGCCAGATACGCAGTATTTT. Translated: CASSLTSGGPDTQYF.

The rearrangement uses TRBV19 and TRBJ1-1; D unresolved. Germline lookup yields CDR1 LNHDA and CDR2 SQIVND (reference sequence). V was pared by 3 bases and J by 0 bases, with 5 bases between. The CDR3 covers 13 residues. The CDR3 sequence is CASSISLNTEAFF. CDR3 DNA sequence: TGTGCCAGTAGTATCAGTTTGAACACTGAAGCTTTCTTT.

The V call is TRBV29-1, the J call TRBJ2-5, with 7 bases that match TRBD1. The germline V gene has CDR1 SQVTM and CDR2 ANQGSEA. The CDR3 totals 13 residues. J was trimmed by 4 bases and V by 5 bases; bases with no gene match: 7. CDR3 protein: CSVSWDSVETQYF. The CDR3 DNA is TGCAGCGTTTCTTGGGACAGCGTAGAGACCCAGTACTTC.

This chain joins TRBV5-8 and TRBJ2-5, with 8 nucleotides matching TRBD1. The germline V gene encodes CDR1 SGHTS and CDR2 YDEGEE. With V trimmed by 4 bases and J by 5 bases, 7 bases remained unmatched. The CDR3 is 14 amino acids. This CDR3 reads CASSIRQGSETQYF. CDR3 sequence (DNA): TGTGCCAGCAGCATCAGACAGGGGTCGGAGACCCAGTACTTC.

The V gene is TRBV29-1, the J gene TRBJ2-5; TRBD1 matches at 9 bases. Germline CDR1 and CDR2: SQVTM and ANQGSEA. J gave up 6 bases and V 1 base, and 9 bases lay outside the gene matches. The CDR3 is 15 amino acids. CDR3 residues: CSVEGFRDRAKTQYF. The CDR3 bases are TGCAGCGTTGAAGGATTCCGGGACAGGGCTAAGACCCAGTACTTC.

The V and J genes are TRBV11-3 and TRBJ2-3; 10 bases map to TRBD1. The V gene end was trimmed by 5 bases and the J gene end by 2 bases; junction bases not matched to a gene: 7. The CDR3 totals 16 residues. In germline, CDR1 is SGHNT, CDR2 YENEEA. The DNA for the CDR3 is TGTGCCAGCAGCCATGGGGGACAGGGGAACACAGATACGCAGTATTTT. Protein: CASSHGGQGNTDTQYF.

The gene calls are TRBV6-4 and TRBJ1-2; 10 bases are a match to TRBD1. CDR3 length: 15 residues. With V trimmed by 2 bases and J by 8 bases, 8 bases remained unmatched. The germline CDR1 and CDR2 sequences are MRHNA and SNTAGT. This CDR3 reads CASSDTGQGVGGYTF. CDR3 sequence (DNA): TGTGCCAGCAGTGACACCGGACAGGGGGTCGGAGGCTACACCTTC.

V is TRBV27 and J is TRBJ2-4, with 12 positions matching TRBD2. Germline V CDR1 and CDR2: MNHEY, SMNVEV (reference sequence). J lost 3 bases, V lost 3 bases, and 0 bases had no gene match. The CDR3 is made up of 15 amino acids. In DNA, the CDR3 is TGTGCCAGCAGTTTGGGACTAGCGGGCAAAAACATTCAGTACTTC. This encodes CASSLGLAGKNIQYF.

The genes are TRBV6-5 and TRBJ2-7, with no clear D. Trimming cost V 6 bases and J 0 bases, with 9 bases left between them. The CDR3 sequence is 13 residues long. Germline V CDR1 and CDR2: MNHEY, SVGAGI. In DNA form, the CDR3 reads TGTGCCAGCAGCTTGCACAGCTCCTACGAGCAGTACTTC. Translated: CASSLHSSYEQYF.

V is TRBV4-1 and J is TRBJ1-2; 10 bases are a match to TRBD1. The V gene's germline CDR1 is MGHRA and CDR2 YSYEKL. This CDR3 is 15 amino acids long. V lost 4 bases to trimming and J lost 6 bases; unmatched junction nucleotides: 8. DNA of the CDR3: TGCGCCAGCAGCCGGTCCATGGGACAGGGGAATGGCTACACCTTC. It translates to CASSRSMGQGNGYTF.

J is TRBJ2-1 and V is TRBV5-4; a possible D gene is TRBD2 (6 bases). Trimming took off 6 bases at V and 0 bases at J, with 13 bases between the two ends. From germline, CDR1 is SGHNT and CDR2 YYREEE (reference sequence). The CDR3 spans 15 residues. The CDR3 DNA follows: TGTGCCAGCATCACTAGCCCCAGCTCCTACAATGAGCAGTTCTTC. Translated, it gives CASITSPSSYNEQFF.

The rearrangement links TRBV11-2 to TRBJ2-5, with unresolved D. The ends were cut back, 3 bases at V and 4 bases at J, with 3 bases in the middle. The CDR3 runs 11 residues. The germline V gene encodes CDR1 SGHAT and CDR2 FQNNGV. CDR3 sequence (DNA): TGTGCCAGCAGCTTCGGAGAGACCCAGTACTTC. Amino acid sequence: CASSFGETQYF.

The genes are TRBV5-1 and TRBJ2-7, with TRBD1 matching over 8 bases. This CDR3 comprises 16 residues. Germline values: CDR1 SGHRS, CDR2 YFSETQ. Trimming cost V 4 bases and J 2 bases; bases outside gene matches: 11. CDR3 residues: CASSVEGRQGTYEQYF. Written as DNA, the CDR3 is TGCGCCAGCAGCGTGGAGGGTCGACAGGGGACCTACGAGCAGTACTTC.

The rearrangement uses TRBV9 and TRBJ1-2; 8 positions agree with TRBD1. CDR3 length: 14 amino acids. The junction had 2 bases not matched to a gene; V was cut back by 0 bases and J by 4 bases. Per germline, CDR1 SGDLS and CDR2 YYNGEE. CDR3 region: CASSVGQGFYGYTF. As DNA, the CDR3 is TGTGCCAGCAGCGTAGGACAGGGGTTCTATGGCTACACCTTC.

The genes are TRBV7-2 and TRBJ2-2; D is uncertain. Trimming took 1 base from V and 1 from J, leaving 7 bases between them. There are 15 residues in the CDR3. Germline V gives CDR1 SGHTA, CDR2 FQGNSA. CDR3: CASSLDIKNTGELFF. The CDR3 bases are TGTGCCAGCAGCTTAGACATCAAGAACACCGGGGAGCTGTTTTTT. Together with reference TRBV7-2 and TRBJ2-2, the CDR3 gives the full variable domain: GAGVSQSPSNKVTEKGKDVELRCDPISGHTALYWYRQSLGQGLEFLIYFQGNSAPDKSGLPSDRFSAERTGGSVSTLTIQRTQQEDSAVYLCASSLDIKNTGELFFGEGSRLTVL.

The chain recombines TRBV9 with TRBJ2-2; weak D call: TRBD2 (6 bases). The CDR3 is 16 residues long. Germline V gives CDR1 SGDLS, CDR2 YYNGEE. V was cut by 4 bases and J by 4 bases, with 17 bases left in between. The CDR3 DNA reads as TGTGCCAGCAGCACGAGAACGAGCGGGTCCACCGGGGAGCTGTTTTTT. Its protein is CASSTRTSGSTGELFF.

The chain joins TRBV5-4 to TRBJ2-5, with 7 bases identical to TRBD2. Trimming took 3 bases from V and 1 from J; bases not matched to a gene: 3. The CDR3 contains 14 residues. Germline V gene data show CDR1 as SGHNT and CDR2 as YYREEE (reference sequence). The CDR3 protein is CASSWGGVQETQYF. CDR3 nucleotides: TGTGCCAGCAGCTGGGGGGGGGTCCAAGAGACCCAGTACTTC.

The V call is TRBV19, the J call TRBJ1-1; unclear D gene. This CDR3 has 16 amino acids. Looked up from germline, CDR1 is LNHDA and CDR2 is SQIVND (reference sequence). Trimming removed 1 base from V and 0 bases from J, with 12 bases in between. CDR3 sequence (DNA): TGTGCCAGTAGTATAGTAACAGAAATCATGAACACTGAAGCTTTCTTT. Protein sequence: CASSIVTEIMNTEAFF.

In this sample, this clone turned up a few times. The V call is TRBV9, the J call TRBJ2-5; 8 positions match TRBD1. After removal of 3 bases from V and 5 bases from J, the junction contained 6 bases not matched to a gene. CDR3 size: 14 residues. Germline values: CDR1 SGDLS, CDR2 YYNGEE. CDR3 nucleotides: TGTGCCAGCAGCGGGGGACAGGCAGGGGAGACCCAGTACTTC. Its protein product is CASSGGQAGETQYF.